The present T cell receptor beta chain was sequenced within a study of blood T cell repertoires in COVID-19 (dated by TCRdb to about 2020). A note on the overall study: The collaborator samples originated in the United States, Italy and Spain and spanned the acute and convalescent phases of COVID-19. The repertoires were released in a freely available public database intended as a resource for research on the immune response to SARS-CoV-2. A de-identified subject ID, COVID-19 status, age in years and sex were almost always included in the sample metadata. The material from the prospective study consisted of cDNA or gDNA derived from T cells, B-cell-depleted T cells, or PBMCs. Where HLA class I and class II types were available, the types were taken from metadata supplied by the sample provider, not from assay-based typing. Subjects who had been exposed to COVID-19, were actively infected with it, or had recovered from it provided the deeply sampled blood TCRbeta repertoires that made up the dataset. Samples were obtained from the ongoing ImmuneRACE study (first 160 participants) and from 1,254 subjects provided by 6 global collaborators.

This clone was counted between two and nine times. The antigen it recognizes is unknown. No much larger clone exists at a distance of one base, and base qualities are not known. Each collaborating institution followed its own protocols to collect whole blood in K2EDTA tubes. For TCRbeta analysis, collaborator samples were shipped as frozen whole blood, as isolated PBMCs, or as DNA extracted from either sample type. In the germline V gene, CDR1 corresponds to SGHRS and CDR2 to YFSETQ. V sheds 3 bases and J sheds 4 bases, leaving 13 bases between their ends. The CDR3, cysteine through phenylalanine, is 14 amino acids long. The only DNA kept is the CDR3, 42 bases in frame from the first base. The immunoSEQ Assay, a bias-controlled multiplex PCR, was used to amplify TCRbeta CDR3 regions from genomic DNA. The original methods were these. Within the assay, amplification of reference gene primers was used to estimate how many nucleated cells each sample contained. To quantify the absolute abundance of each unique TCRbeta CDR3 rearrangement, sequence reads were collapsed and filtered. Productive Simpson clonality was computed per sample as the square root of Simpson's diversity index over productive rearrangements. TCRdb obtained this table from immuneACCESS and retained in-frame rearrangements with V and J assigned. These tables miss some clones; where compared with another copy, unresolved V genes account for less than half of the shortfall, and the remainder is unexplained. V and J calls and clone size are given by that table; D and trimming were obtained from the DNA. This sample has approximately 110,000 clones in its table, and approximately 83% of those were observed once. Clones ranked in the top ten supply roughly 0.89% of the sample.

The investigation overall reported the following: The quantity of clinical and demographic metadata differed by source and by participant and was supplied without curation.

Here the chain combines TRBV5-1 and TRBJ1-1; 6 matching bases give a weak D call of TRBD1. Sequencing used peripheral blood. The TCR sequence derives from a woman between 65 and 79 years old with acute or convalescent COVID-19. The DNA reads TGCGCCAGCAGCTCTGGACAGCGGTTCACTGAAGCTTTCTTT. It codes for CASSSGQRFTEAFF. Where the CDR3 stops, the reference TRBV5-1 and TRBJ1-1 genes take over; the full variable domain is KAGVTQTPRYLIKTRGQQVTLSCSPISGHRSVSWYQQTPGQGLQFLFEYFSETQRNKGNFPGRFSGRQFSNSRSEMNVSTLELGDSALYLCASSSGQRFTEAFFGQGTRLTVV.